The clone carrying this T cell receptor beta chain was observed a few times. Its specificity is unknown. The data were obtained in a study of T-cell reconstitution after alpha-beta-depleted transplantation in children. Points from the study as a whole: Reportedly, alpha-beta T cells present about two months post-transplant originated from several hundred expanded clones of graft origin.

Trimming took 2 bases from V and 8 from J; bases not matched to a gene: 5. CDR3 size: 12 residues. CDR1 is DFQATT and CDR2 is SNEGSKA in the germline V gene (reference sequence). The TCRbeta library was prepared with unique molecular identifiers. Using its own MiXCR run on the PCR reads, TCRdb lists one record per CDR3 protein. The sample has hundreds of thousands of distinct CDR3 sequences; about an eighth are singletons. This clonotype was sampled from a girl aged 2 to 10 with congenital amegakaryocytic thrombocytopenia, due to receive a stem cell transplant. The chain joins TRBV20-1 to TRBJ1-1, with 7 bases matching TRBD1. The starting material was PBMCs, obtained before TCRalphabeta/CD19-depleted stem cell transplant. The CDR3 DNA follows: TGCAGTGCTAGACAAGGGGGCTGGGAAGCTTTCTTT. Amino acid sequence: CSARQGGWEAFF.